One sample yielded the 10 T cell receptor beta chains listed below, sequenced in a study of blood T cells in healthy people across ages. The authors ran a second PCR of roughly 6 to 11 cycles using a sample-barcoded 5' primer and a J-beta primer mix. TCRdb ran MiXCR on the 5' RACE reads and lists one entry per CDR3 protein. The table lists 1.5 million to 2 million distinct CDR3 sequences, around 48% of them singletons. Sequencing was done on a sample of blood. All receptors come from a woman aged 40 to 49 in good health.

This chain uses TRBV6-5 with TRBJ2-3; 10 bases map to TRBD2. The CDR3 has 20 residues. Unmatched junction bases numbered 12, after V lost 0 bases and J lost 0 bases. Looked up from germline, CDR1 is MNHEY and CDR2 is SVGAGI. The CDR3 sequence: CASSYSMSGGVLTSTDTQYF. The CDR3 nucleotides are TGTGCCAGCAGTTACTCGATGAGCGGGGGGGTTTTAACTAGCACAGATACGCAGTATTTT.

In the case of this clonotype: At one end, the junction sequence differs from germline, possibly due to a read error. This sequence joins TRBV11-1 and TRBJ2-5; 8 nucleotides match TRBD1. CDR1 is SGHAT and CDR2 is FQDESV in the germline V gene (reference sequence). The CDR3 covers 13 residues. CDR3 bases: TGTGTCAGCGGACAGGGCTACCAAGAGACCCAGTACTTC. This encodes CVSGQGYQETQYF.

This rearrangement joins TRBV5-1 to TRBJ2-1; 9 nucleotides match TRBD2. Trimming removed 1 base from V and 9 bases from J; junction bases left unmatched: 2. CDR1 is SGHRS and CDR2 is YFSETQ in the germline V gene. This CDR3 has 13 amino acids. The CDR3 sequence is CASSLRREGEQFF. The CDR3 DNA follows: TGCGCCAGCAGCTTGAGGCGGGAGGGTGAGCAGTTCTTC.

This clonotype has only a few counts. The rearrangement uses TRBV2 and TRBJ2-1; D is perhaps TRBD1 (5 bases). From germline, CDR1 is SNHLY and CDR2 FYNNEI. This CDR3 spans 13 amino acids. V shed 6 bases and J shed 4 bases, with 10 bases lying between them. The CDR3: CASRAGHYNEQFF. The CDR3 coding sequence is TGTGCCAGCAGAGCTGGACATTACAATGAGCAGTTCTTC.

The chain has TRBV10-3 and TRBJ2-1, with TRBD1 as a possible D gene (5 bases). Trimming took off 0 bases at V and 4 bases at J, with 16 bases between the two ends. Germline CDR1 and CDR2: ENHRY and SYGVKD. This CDR3 is built from 17 residues. The CDR3 protein is CAISESGQGKIYNEQFF. CDR3 DNA sequence: TGTGCCATCAGTGAGTCGGGTCAGGGAAAAATTTACAATGAGCAGTTCTTC.

This clonotype appeared a few times. The genes are TRBV5-1 and TRBJ2-3; TRBD2 matches 8 bases. J lost 5 bases, V lost 2 bases, and 7 bases had no gene match. CDR3 length: 15 residues. The germline gives CDR1 SGHRS, CDR2 YFSETQ. The CDR3, as DNA: TGCGCCAGCAGCTTCGGGGGGGCCCTCCAAGATACGCAGTATTTT. Translating gives CASSFGGALQDTQYF.

This clonotype was seen a single time. This rearrangement joins TRBV7-3 to TRBJ2-5; TRBD2 matches 10 bases. Germline V gene sequence: CDR1 SGHTA, CDR2 FQGTGA. V shed 2 bases and J 4 bases; nucleotides not matched to a gene: 13. This CDR3 has 18 amino acids. DNA of the CDR3: TGTGCCAGCAGCTTAGGGATGGGTCTAGCGGGGGAAAGAGAGACCCAGTACTTC. Protein product: CASSLGMGLAGERETQYF.

This clonotype was recorded only once. This chain links TRBV6-5 with TRBJ2-5, with D possibly matching TRBD2 (6 bases). CDR3 length equals 14 residues. Germline CDR1 reads MNHEY; CDR2 reads SVGAGI. The V and J ends lost 6 bases and 11 bases respectively, with 22 bases between them. CDR3 in amino acids: CASRGGRTYNEQYF. The DNA of the CDR3 is TGTGCCAGCAGGGGGGGACGCACCTACAATGAGCAGTACTTC.

The chain joins TRBV9 to TRBJ1-2, with no clear D. The germline V and J ends were trimmed by 1 base and 0 bases, with 7 bases remaining between them. Germline V gives CDR1 SGDLS, CDR2 YYNGEE. The CDR3 contains 14 residues. CDR3 nucleotide sequence: TGTGCCAGCAGCGTACAGGAAGCTAACTATGGCTACACCTTC. Translating gives CASSVQEANYGYTF.

This chain joins TRBV6-5 and TRBJ1-6, with D maybe TRBD1 (5 bases). The CDR3 totals 15 residues. Germline CDR1 MNHEY, CDR2 SVGAGI. V dropped 2 bases and J dropped 6 bases, with 11 bases sitting between them. The CDR3 region is CASSYNGDGNSPLHF. The CDR3 nucleotides read TGTGCCAGCAGTTACAACGGGGACGGTAATTCACCCCTCCACTTT.